These T cell receptor beta chains were read from a single sample in a study of blood T cell repertoires in COVID-19. Assay used: immunoSEQ multiplex PCR; TCRdb lists only in-frame clones, some missing. The sample has some 250,000 clones, 85% to 90% seen once. Material: PBMCs or T cells enriched from blood (not recorded which). The receptors were sampled from a middle-aged man who had recovered from COVID-19. The CDR3 runs from the conserved cysteine through the conserved F or W. D genes are given only for firm matches. Some rows mark clone size as missing; the rest say once, few, many or name a class of expanded clone.

V: TRBV28; J: TRBJ1-2; length: 13; D: NA; size: NA; DNA: TGTGCCAGCAGTTTAGGAGCCAGGGGTGGCTACACCTTC; CDR3: CASSLGARGGYTF
V: TRBV13; J: TRBJ2-3; length: 15; D: TRBD2; size: NA; DNA: TGTGCCAGCAGCACGCCTAGCGGGGAGACAGATACGCAGTATTTT; CDR3: CASSTPSGETDTQYF
V: TRBV5-6; J: TRBJ1-5; length: 16; D: TRBD1; size: many; DNA: TGTGCCAGCAGCTTTTCTGACAGGGGGGTCTTTCAGCCCCAGCATTTT; CDR3: CASSFSDRGVFQPQHF
V: TRBV5-1; J: TRBJ1-5; length: 14; D: NA; size: NA; DNA: TGCGCCAGCAGCTTGGACATTAGCAATCAGCCCCAGCATTTT; CDR3: CASSLDISNQPQHF
V: TRBV24-1; J: TRBJ2-1; length: 15; D: TRBD2; size: NA; DNA: TGTGCCACCAGGGGACTAGCGGGAGGGATCCATGAGCAGTTCTTC; CDR3: CATRGLAGGIHEQFF
V: TRBV7-9; J: TRBJ1-2; length: 16; D: TRBD1; size: NA; DNA: TGTGCCAGCAGAGGGACAGGGGAGGTGCGTAACTATGGCTACACCTTC; CDR3: CASRGTGEVRNYGYTF
V: TRBV7-8; J: TRBJ2-7; length: 15; D: NA; size: NA; DNA: TGTGCCAGCAGCTTAGATTCTAACAGGGCCTACGAGCAGTACTTC; CDR3: CASSLDSNRAYEQYF
V: TRBV28; J: TRBJ1-2; length: 19; D: NA; size: NA; DNA: TGTGCCAGCAGTTCACAGTTCGGCAGAAAGGGGAAGACTAACTATGGCTACACCTTC; CDR3: CASSSQFGRKGKTNYGYTF
V: TRBV4-1; J: TRBJ1-5; length: 17; D: NA; size: NA; DNA: TGCGCCAGCAGCCAAGTGAAGGTGGACCCGAGGGGGCAGCCCCAGCATTTT; CDR3: CASSQVKVDPRGQPQHF
V: TRBV28; J: TRBJ1-4; length: 14; D: TRBD1; size: NA; DNA: TGTGCCAGCAGACCGACAGGGAATAATGAAAAACTGTTTTTT; CDR3: CASRPTGNNEKLFF
V: TRBV6-1; J: TRBJ2-4; length: 16; D: TRBD2; size: NA; DNA: TGTGCCAGCAGTGAAGCTCTCGCGGGAGGGCCAGACATTCAGTACTTC; CDR3: CASSEALAGGPDIQYF
V: TRBV7-2; J: TRBJ1-2; length: 15; D: TRBD1; size: once; DNA: TGTGCCAGCAGCCCAGCGACAGGGATAAACTATGGCTACACCTTC; CDR3: CASSPATGINYGYTF
V: TRBV27; J: TRBJ2-7; length: 13; D: TRBD1; size: NA; DNA: TGTGCCAGCCCCCGGGACAGCTCCTACGAGCAGTACTTC; CDR3: CASPRDSSYEQYF
V: TRBV5-1; J: TRBJ1-1; length: 13; D: TRBD1; size: NA; DNA: TGCGCCAGCAGATGGACAGGGGCCGCTGAAGCTTTCTTT; CDR3: CASRWTGAAEAFF
V: TRBV19; J: TRBJ2-3; length: 15; D: NA; size: NA; DNA: TGTGCCAGTAGTGTCACAGGCCCCAGCACAGATACGCAGTATTTT; CDR3: CASSVTGPSTDTQYF
V: TRBV5-1; J: TRBJ1-2; length: 14; D: NA; size: NA; DNA: TGCGCCAGCAGCCAAGTAGACAGTAACTATGGCTACACCTTC; CDR3: CASSQVDSNYGYTF
V: TRBV28; J: TRBJ2-7; length: 16; D: TRBD2; size: NA; DNA: TGTGCCAGCAGCTGGGAAGAAACTAGCGGGACTTACGAGCAGTACTTC; CDR3: CASSWEETSGTYEQYF
V: TRBV5-1; J: TRBJ2-7; length: 14; D: TRBD1; size: NA; DNA: TGCGCCAGCAGCTTTCCAGGGGGTGTAAACGAGCAGTACTTC; CDR3: CASSFPGGVNEQYF
V: TRBV3-1/TRBV3-2; J: TRBJ1-1; length: 16; D: NA; size: NA; DNA: TGTGCCAGCAGCCAATTCAGGACAGCATCTGACACTGAAGCTTTCTTT; CDR3: CASSQFRTASDTEAFF
V: TRBV28; J: TRBJ1-2; length: 14; D: NA; size: NA; DNA: TGTGCCAGCAGTTTGGGCAGGGGCATCTATGGCTACACCTTC; CDR3: CASSLGRGIYGYTF
V: TRBV6-5; J: TRBJ1-4; length: 14; D: TRBD1; size: NA; DNA: TGTGCCAGCAGGAAGGACAGGGCGGGGGAAAAACTGTTTTTT; CDR3: CASRKDRAGEKLFF
V: TRBV6-5; J: TRBJ2-7; length: 14; D: TRBD1; size: NA; DNA: TGTGCCAGCAGTCCTGGACAGGGGATCTACGAGCAGTACTTC; CDR3: CASSPGQGIYEQYF
V: TRBV10-2; J: TRBJ1-5; length: 17; D: NA; size: NA; DNA: TGCGCCAGCATGCGCAGTGTAAACAGGGACGTCAATCAGCCCCAGCATTTT; CDR3: CASMRSVNRDVNQPQHF
V: TRBV19; J: TRBJ2-3; length: 16; D: TRBD2; size: NA; DNA: TGTGCCAGTAGTATCCCTAGCGGGGGGATCACAGATACGCAGTATTTT; CDR3: CASSIPSGGITDTQYF
V: TRBV6-4; J: TRBJ2-7; length: 14; D: TRBD1; size: NA; DNA: TGTGCCAGCAGTGACTCGATCAGGCAGGGGGCCCAGTACTTC; CDR3: CASSDSIRQGAQYF
V: TRBV19; J: TRBJ2-2; length: 15; D: TRBD2; size: NA; DNA: TGTGCCATTAGAGGGCTAGCGGGTGAGAACGGGGAGCTGTTTTTT; CDR3: CAIRGLAGENGELFF
V: TRBV24-1; J: TRBJ2-6; length: 15; D: NA; size: NA; DNA: TGTGCCACCAGTGATGCCTACTCTGGGGCCAACGTCCTGACTTTC; CDR3: CATSDAYSGANVLTF
V: TRBV19; J: TRBJ1-5; length: 14; D: NA; size: once; DNA: TGTGCCAGTAGTATAGAGGGCAACAATCAGCCCCAGCATTTT; CDR3: CASSIEGNNQPQHF
V: TRBV18; J: TRBJ2-2; length: 20; D: NA; size: few; DNA: TGTGCCAGCTCACCACCCGCAGCAGGCAGGACTATGGGGGACACCGGGGAGCTGTTTTTT; CDR3: CASSPPAAGRTMGDTGELFF
V: TRBV6-2/TRBV6-3; J: TRBJ2-1; length: 14; D: NA; size: NA; DNA: TGTGCCAGCAGTTATGACAGGCCCTACAATGAGCAGTTCTTC; CDR3: CASSYDRPYNEQFF
V: TRBV21-1; J: TRBJ2-3; length: 19; D: NA; size: NA; DNA: TGTGCCAGCAGCAAAATGGATCTTCATTGCGGAAAAAGCACAGATACGCAGTATTTT; CDR3: CASSKMDLHCGKSTDTQYF
V: TRBV19; J: TRBJ2-2; length: 17; D: TRBD2; size: NA; DNA: TGTGCCACTAATCCAGGGACTAGCGGGAGACCCACCGGGGAGCTGTTTTTT; CDR3: CATNPGTSGRPTGELFF
V: TRBV3-1/TRBV3-2; J: TRBJ1-5; length: 16; D: TRBD1; size: once; DNA: TGTGCCAGCAGCCAAGATAGGGCAGGGGGGAATCAGCCCCAGCATTTT; CDR3: CASSQDRAGGNQPQHF
V: TRBV3-1/TRBV3-2; J: TRBJ2-5; length: 15; D: TRBD2; size: NA; DNA: TGTGCCAGCAGCCAAGGGACTAGCGGCGCGGAGACCCAGTACTTC; CDR3: CASSQGTSGAETQYF
V: TRBV10-3; J: TRBJ2-3; length: 22; D: TRBD2; size: NA; DNA: TGTGCCATCAGTGAGTCGTCGGCTAGCGGGAAGTTCCCGTCTGCTTTCACAGATACGCAGTATTTT; CDR3: CAISESSASGKFPSAFTDTQYF
V: TRBV5-1; J: TRBJ2-2; length: 13; D: NA; size: NA; DNA: TGCGCCAGCAGCTTTGGGGGGACCGGGGAGCTGTTTTTT; CDR3: CASSFGGTGELFF
V: TRBV19; J: TRBJ1-2; length: 14; D: NA; size: NA; DNA: TGTGCCAGTAGTGAGTCCAGGTCTGACTATGGCTACACCTTC; CDR3: CASSESRSDYGYTF
V: TRBV9; J: TRBJ2-3; length: 17; D: TRBD1; size: NA; DNA: TGTGCCAGCAGCGTGTTACCGGGACAGGGATCGTCAGATACGCAGTATTTT; CDR3: CASSVLPGQGSSDTQYF
V: TRBV7-9; J: TRBJ1-1; length: 16; D: NA; size: NA; DNA: TGTGCCAGCATCCCGCCTCGGGGGGGCGTGGACACTGAAGCTTTCTTT; CDR3: CASIPPRGGVDTEAFF
V: TRBV6-5; J: TRBJ1-1; length: 13; D: TRBD1; size: NA; DNA: TGTGCCAGCAGTTACGGGACAGGGGGAAAAGCTTTCTTT; CDR3: CASSYGTGGKAFF
V: TRBV19; J: TRBJ2-5; length: 16; D: TRBD2; size: NA; DNA: TGTGCCAGTAGTATAGTATCAGCGGGGGAACGAGAGACCCAGTACTTC; CDR3: CASSIVSAGERETQYF
V: TRBV27; J: TRBJ2-6; length: 16; D: NA; size: NA; DNA: TGTGCCAGCAGTTTGGGTCAGGGCTCTGGGGCCAACGTCCTGACTTTC; CDR3: CASSLGQGSGANVLTF
V: TRBV12-5; J: TRBJ2-1; length: 15; D: TRBD2; size: NA; DNA: TGTGCTAGTGGACCGACTGGACTAGACGGGGATGAGCAGTTCTTC; CDR3: CASGPTGLDGDEQFF
V: TRBV24-1; J: TRBJ2-3; length: 13; D: TRBD1; size: once; DNA: TGTGCCACACAGGGGTTAGGTACAGATACGCAGTATTTT; CDR3: CATQGLGTDTQYF
V: TRBV5-1; J: TRBJ1-1; length: 14; D: NA; size: NA; DNA: TGCGCCAGCAGCTTGGCCATGGGGGGAACTGAAGCTTTCTTT; CDR3: CASSLAMGGTEAFF
V: TRBV13; J: TRBJ2-7; length: 11; D: TRBD1; size: NA; DNA: TGTGCCAGCAGCTTCGGGACAGGAGTGTACTTC; CDR3: CASSFGTGVYF
V: TRBV5-1; J: TRBJ2-7; length: 14; D: NA; size: NA; DNA: TGCGCCAGCAGCCTCGGGACACCGAACTACGAGCAGTACTTC; CDR3: CASSLGTPNYEQYF